This entry lists 8 T cell receptor beta chains sequenced from one sample in a study of STAT5B mutations in CD4+ large granular lymphocyte leukemia. Sequenced by immunoSEQ multiplex PCR; TCRdb stores in-frame clones only, minus some. The sample yields 20,000 or so clones, approximately 84% seen once. Specimen: CD4+ T cells from blood buffy coats. Receptor source: a human donor in good health.

CDR3 bases: TGTGCCAGCAGCCAAAGGGGGGGCCTAAAACTGTTTTTT. Its protein product is CASSQRGGLKLFF. This sequence joins TRBV14 and TRBJ1-4; TRBD1 is a possible D gene (6 bases). The CDR3 is 13 amino acids. Deletions cut 2 bases from V and 10 bases from J, with 11 bases between. CDR1 and CDR2 from the germline V gene are SGHDN and FVKESK.

V and J are TRBV25-1 and TRBJ2-5; TRBD1 matches 10 bases. The trim removed 4 bases at V and 4 bases at J, leaving 3 bases unmatched. Germline V lookup: CDR1 MGHDK, CDR2 SYGVNS. CDR3 length: 14 amino acids. This CDR3 reads CASSARTGGETQYF. CDR3 DNA: TGTGCCAGCAGTGCCAGGACAGGGGGAGAGACCCAGTACTTC. The variable domain in full, with the rest retrieved from reference TRBV25-1 and TRBJ2-5, is EADIYQTPRYLVIGTGKKITLECSQTMGHDKMYWYQQDPGMELHLIHYSYGVNSTEKGDLSSESTVSRIRTEHFPLTLESARPSHTSQYLCASSARTGGETQYFGPGTRLLVL.

The chain has TRBV6-6 and TRBJ1-5, with D hard to call. Per germline, CDR1 MNHNY and CDR2 SVGAGI (reference sequence). The CDR3 loop spans 14 amino acids. The ends were cut back, 8 bases at V and 7 bases at J, with 18 bases in the middle. The CDR3 nucleotides are TGTGCCAGCGCTGCAGAAACCATGGGGCAGCCCCAGCATTTT. It encodes CASAAETMGQPQHF.

The J gene is TRBJ2-1, the V gene TRBV5-6; TRBD1 aligns across 9 bases. CDR3 length equals 16 residues. The germline gives CDR1 SGHDT, CDR2 YYEEEE. J gave up 5 bases and V 3 bases, and 9 bases lay outside the gene matches. The CDR3 is CASSSPGTGRDNEQFF. The CDR3 region has the DNA TGTGCCAGCAGCTCCCCCGGGACAGGGAGGGACAATGAGCAGTTCTTC.

V usage is TRBV6-5 and J usage is TRBJ1-5, with D maybe TRBD1 (5 bases). The CDR3 has 14 residues. Germline V gene lookup returns CDR1 MNHEY and CDR2 SVGAGI. V shed 6 bases and J shed 7 bases, with 16 bases lying between them. The CDR3 here is CASSQGRVNQPQHF. The CDR3 DNA follows: TGTGCCAGCAGCCAAGGCAGGGTCAACCAGCCCCAGCATTTT.

The chain has TRBV13 and TRBJ2-7; D may be TRBD1 (6 bases). CDR1 is PRHDT, CDR2 FYEKMQ, per germline (reference sequence). Trimming took off 7 bases at V and 2 bases at J, with 12 bases between the two ends. The CDR3 is 13 residues long. The CDR3 is CASKARGPYEQYF. CDR3 sequence (DNA): TGTGCCAGCAAGGCCAGGGGACCCTACGAGCAGTACTTC.

The rearrangement uses TRBV12-5 and TRBJ2-7; D is uncertain. This CDR3 is built from 12 residues. V was cut by 2 bases and J by 3 bases, with 5 bases left in between. The germline gives CDR1 LGHNT, CDR2 FRNRAP. CDR3 amino acids: CASGLYIYEQYF. The CDR3 DNA sequence: TGTGCTAGTGGTTTGTACATCTACGAGCAGTACTTC.

The genes are TRBV6-1 and TRBJ2-7, with D perhaps matching TRBD1 or TRBD2 (7 bases each). V was cut by 3 bases and J by 7 bases, with 13 bases left in between. This CDR3 has 13 amino acids. Germline assignment: CDR1 MNHNS and CDR2 SASEGT. DNA of the CDR3: TGTGCCAGCAGTGATCAGGGGGGGGATGAGCAGTACTTC. This gives the protein CASSDQGGDEQYF.